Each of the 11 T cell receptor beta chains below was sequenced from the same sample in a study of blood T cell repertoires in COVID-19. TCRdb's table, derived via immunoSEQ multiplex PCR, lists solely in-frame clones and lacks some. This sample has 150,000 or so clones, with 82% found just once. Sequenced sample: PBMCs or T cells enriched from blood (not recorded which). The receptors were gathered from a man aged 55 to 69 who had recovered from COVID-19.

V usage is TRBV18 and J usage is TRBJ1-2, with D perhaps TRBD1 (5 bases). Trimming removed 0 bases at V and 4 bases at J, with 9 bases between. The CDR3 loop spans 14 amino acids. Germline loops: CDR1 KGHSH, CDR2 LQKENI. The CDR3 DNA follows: TGTGCCAGCTCACCACCGGAGGGACTCTATGGCTACACCTTC. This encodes CASSPPEGLYGYTF.

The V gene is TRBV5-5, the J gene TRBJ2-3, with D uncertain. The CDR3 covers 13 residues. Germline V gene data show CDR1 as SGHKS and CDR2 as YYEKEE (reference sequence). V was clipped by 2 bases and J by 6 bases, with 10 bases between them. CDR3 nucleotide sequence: TGTGCCAGCAGCTTTGAGGCCTTCGATACGCAGTATTTT. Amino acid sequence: CASSFEAFDTQYF.

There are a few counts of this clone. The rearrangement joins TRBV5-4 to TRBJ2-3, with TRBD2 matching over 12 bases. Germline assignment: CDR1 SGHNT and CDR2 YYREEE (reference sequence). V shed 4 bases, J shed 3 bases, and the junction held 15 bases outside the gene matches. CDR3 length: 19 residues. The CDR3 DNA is TGTGCCAGCAGCCCCGGGCCTAGCGGGAGGGTTGTTGGAACAGATACGCAGTATTTT. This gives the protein CASSPGPSGRVVGTDTQYF.

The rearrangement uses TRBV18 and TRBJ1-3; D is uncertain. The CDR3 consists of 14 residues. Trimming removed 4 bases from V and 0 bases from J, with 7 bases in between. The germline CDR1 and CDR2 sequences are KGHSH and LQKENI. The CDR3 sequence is CASSLQVSGNTIYF. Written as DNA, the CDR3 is TGTGCCAGCTCACTACAAGTCTCTGGAAACACCATATATTTT.

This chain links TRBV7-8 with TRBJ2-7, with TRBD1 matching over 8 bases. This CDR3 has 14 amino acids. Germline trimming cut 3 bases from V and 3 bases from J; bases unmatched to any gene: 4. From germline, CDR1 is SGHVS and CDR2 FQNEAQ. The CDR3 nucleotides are TGTGCCAGCAGCTTCCGGGACAGGTACTACGAGCAGTACTTC. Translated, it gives CASSFRDRYYEQYF.

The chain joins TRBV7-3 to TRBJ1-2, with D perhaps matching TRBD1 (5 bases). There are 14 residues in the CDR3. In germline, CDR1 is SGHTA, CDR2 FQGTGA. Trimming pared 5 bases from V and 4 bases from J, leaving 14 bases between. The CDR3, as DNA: TGTGCCAGCAGCCCCTCGGGGGGGACCTATGGCTACACCTTC. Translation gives CASSPSGGTYGYTF.

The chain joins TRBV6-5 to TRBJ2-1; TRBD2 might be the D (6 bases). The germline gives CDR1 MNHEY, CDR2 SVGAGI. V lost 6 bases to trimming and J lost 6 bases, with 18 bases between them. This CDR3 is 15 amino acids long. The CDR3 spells CASSPTGLNSNEQFF. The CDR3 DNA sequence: TGTGCCAGCAGCCCCACGGGACTTAATTCCAATGAGCAGTTCTTC.

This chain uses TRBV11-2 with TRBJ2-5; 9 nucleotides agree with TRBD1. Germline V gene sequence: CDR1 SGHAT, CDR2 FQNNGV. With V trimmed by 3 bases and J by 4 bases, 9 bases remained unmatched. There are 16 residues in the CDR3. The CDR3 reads CASSFRDRAGGETQYF. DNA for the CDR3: TGTGCCAGCAGCTTCCGGGACAGGGCCGGAGGAGAGACCCAGTACTTC.

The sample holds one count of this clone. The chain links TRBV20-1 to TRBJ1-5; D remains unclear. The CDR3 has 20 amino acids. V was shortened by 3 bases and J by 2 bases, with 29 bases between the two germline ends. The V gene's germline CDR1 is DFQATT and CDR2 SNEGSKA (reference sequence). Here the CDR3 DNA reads TGCAGTGCTAGTAGGGCACTCGGGCCCGGACGCCTGCGGGGCAATCAGCCCCAGCATTTT. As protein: CSASRALGPGRLRGNQPQHF.

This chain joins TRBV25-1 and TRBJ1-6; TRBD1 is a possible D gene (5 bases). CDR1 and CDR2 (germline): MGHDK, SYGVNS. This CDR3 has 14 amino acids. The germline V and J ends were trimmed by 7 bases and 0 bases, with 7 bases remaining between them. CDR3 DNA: TGTGCCAGCATCGACAGCTCCTATAATTCACCCCTCCACTTT. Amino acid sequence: CASIDSSYNSPLHF.

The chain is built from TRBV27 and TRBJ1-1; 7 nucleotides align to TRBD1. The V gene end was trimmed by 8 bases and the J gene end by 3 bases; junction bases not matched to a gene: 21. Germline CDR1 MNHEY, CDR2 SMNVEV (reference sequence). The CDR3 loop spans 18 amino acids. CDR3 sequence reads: CASSLAPGQSFRDTEAFF. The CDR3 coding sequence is TGTGCCAGCTCCCTTGCCCCGGGACAGTCGTTTAGGGACACTGAAGCTTTCTTT.